This T cell receptor (beta chain) was obtained from a study of T cell changes during pregnancy in multiple sclerosis. Repertoires were generated with immunoSEQ multiplex PCR, while TCRdb's copy carries only in-frame clones and drops some. This table has tens of thousands of clones, about 88% appearing once. From germline, CDR1 is SGHDT and CDR2 YYEEEE. The V gene lost 4 bases and the J gene lost 4 bases, with 17 bases spanning the gap. The CDR3 runs 15 residues. The TCR was taken from a female donor with multiple sclerosis, enrolled in a pregnancy study. The chain uses TRBV5-6 and TRBJ1-2, with a tentative D call TRBD1 (5 bases). The sequencing here drew on CD4+ T cells from peripheral blood mononuclear cells, taken in the first trimester of pregnancy. The DNA of the CDR3 is TGTGCCAGCAGCATTTTGGGGGGTTCTACCTATGGCTACACCTTC. Its protein product is CASSILGGSTYGYTF.